The 11 T cell receptor beta chains listed next were all sequenced from one sample in a study of TIL therapy for anti-PD-1-resistant metastatic lung cancer. Time point meaning: pre-treatment sample, taken before nivolumab and TIL therapy. The tumor samples were excised metastases, mostly pleural nodules or supraclavicular lymph nodes. Sequencing used immunoSEQ v3. The method was immunoSEQ multiplex PCR; TCRdb's version includes in-frame clones alone and lacks a portion of them. Of 95,000 or so clones listed, about two thirds are singletons. The sample was tumor tissue, taken at baseline. The source of these receptors is a person between 30 and 79 years old with non-small cell lung cancer.

This clone has more than one count but fewer than ten. The V and J genes are TRBV6-2 or TRBV6-3 and TRBJ1-2; D not certain. The CDR3 loop spans 14 amino acids. The germline V gene encodes CDR1 MNHEY and CDR2 SVGEGT. Deletions cut 5 bases from V and 3 bases from J, with 13 bases between. The DNA for the CDR3 is TGTGCCAGCAGTAAGGCAGATGTTTACTATGGCTACACCTTC. Translation: CASSKADVYYGYTF.

This clone appeared a single time. The chain joins TRBV28 to TRBJ2-1; TRBD2 matches at 13 bases. This CDR3 comprises 16 residues. Germline V gives CDR1 MDHEN, CDR2 SYDVKM. The junction had 7 bases not matched to a gene; V was cut back by 6 bases and J by 5 bases. CDR3 coding DNA: TGTGCCAGCAGCCCAAGGGGACTAGCGGGACACAATGAGCAGTTCTTC. Translated: CASSPRGLAGHNEQFF.

The V gene is TRBV7-2, the J gene TRBJ2-7; D gene unclear. The germline V gene encodes CDR1 SGHTA and CDR2 FQGNSA. This CDR3 contains 15 residues. V was pared by 6 bases and J by 2 bases, with 17 bases between. This CDR3 reads CASSFDGGRAYEQYF. CDR3 DNA sequence: TGTGCCAGCAGTTTCGACGGTGGCCGGGCCTACGAGCAGTACTTC.

This clone was counted only a few times. The chain is built from TRBV6-5 and TRBJ2-2; D is unresolved. The CDR3 loop spans 14 amino acids. The V end was cut by 5 bases, the J end by 3 bases, with 10 bases between. Germline V gives CDR1 MNHEY, CDR2 SVGAGI. This CDR3 reads CASSPLPDTGELFF. As DNA, the CDR3 is TGTGCCAGCAGTCCCCTTCCGGACACCGGGGAGCTGTTTTTT.

CDR3 nucleotide sequence: TGCGCCAGCAGCTTTACCAGCCAGAGCTCCTACAATGAGCAGTTCTTC. It encodes CASSFTSQSSYNEQFF. The gene calls are TRBV5-1 and TRBJ2-1, with D unresolved. CDR1 SGHRS and CDR2 YFSETQ come from the germline V gene. V lost 2 bases to trimming and J lost 0 bases, with 12 bases between them. This CDR3 spans 16 amino acids. The full variable domain, rest sourced from reference TRBV5-1 and TRBJ2-1, is KAGVTQTPRYLIKTRGQQVTLSCSPISGHRSVSWYQQTPGQGLQFLFEYFSETQRNKGNFPGRFSGRQFSNSRSEMNVSTLELGDSALYLCASSFTSQSSYNEQFFGPGTRLTVL.

The chain carries TRBV29-1 and TRBJ1-4; D not certain. Germline V CDR1 and CDR2: SQVTM, ANQGSEA. The CDR3 loop spans 12 amino acids. DNA for the CDR3: TGCAGTGTCACGGGCCGGAATGAAAAACTGTTTTTT. This gives the protein CSVTGRNEKLFF.

A single count supports this clone. This chain uses TRBV5-6 with TRBJ2-1; 11 bases fit TRBD2. J was trimmed by 2 bases and V by 0 bases; bases with no gene match: 4. The CDR3 runs 17 residues. Germline V gives CDR1 SGHDT, CDR2 YYEEEE. The CDR3: CASSLELSGGAYNEQFF. The CDR3 DNA sequence: TGTGCCAGCAGCTTGGAACTTAGCGGGGGGGCCTACAATGAGCAGTTCTTC. The full variable domain, with the rest looked up from reference TRBV5-6 and TRBJ2-1, is DAGVTQSPTHLIKTRGQQVTLRCSPKSGHDTVSWYQQALGQGPQFIFQYYEEEERQRGNFPDRFSGHQFPNYSSELNVNALLLGDSALYLCASSLELSGGAYNEQFFGPGTRLTVL.

Ten or more counts support this clone. An end of the junction differs from the germline gene, which may be a read error. The chain joins TRBV7-7 to TRBJ2-1; D is undetermined. The CDR3 is 15 amino acids. Germline CDR1 and CDR2: SSHAT and FNYEAQ (reference sequence). The DNA of the CDR3 is TGTGCTAGCAGCCAATTACCGGGTGACTACAATGAGCAGTTCTTC. Amino acids: CASSQLPGDYNEQFF.

On this clone: One junction end does not reproduce the germline sequence, and a read error may be involved. V usage is TRBV7-8 and J usage is TRBJ1-6; weak D call: TRBD1 (6 bases). The CDR3 is made up of 15 amino acids. CDR1 and CDR2 from the germline V gene are SGHVS and FQNEAQ. In DNA form, the CDR3 reads TGTGCCAGCAGCCTAGCAAGGACAGATAATTCACCCCTCCACTTT. Its protein product is CASSLARTDNSPLHF.

This chain uses TRBV11-2 with TRBJ1-6, with unresolved D. CDR1 SGHAT and CDR2 FQNNGV come from the germline V gene. Trimming removed 3 bases at V and 10 bases at J, with 4 bases between. The CDR3 runs 11 residues. The CDR3 sequence: CASSFGSPLHF. The CDR3 DNA reads TGTGCCAGCAGCTTCGGGTCACCCCTCCACTTT. The entire variable domain, with the rest obtained from reference TRBV11-2 and TRBJ1-6, is as follows: EAGVAQSPRYKIIEKRQSVAFWCNPISGHATLYWYQQILGQGPKLLIQFQNNGVVDDSQLPKDRFSAERLKGVDSTLKIQPAKLEDSAVYLCASSFGSPLHFGNGTRLTVT.

The CDR3 coding sequence is TGCAGTGCTCATAGCTGGAATGAGCAGTTCTTC. It encodes CSAHSWNEQFF. The rearrangement links TRBV20-1 to TRBJ2-1; D remains unclear. V shed 5 bases and J shed 7 bases, with 9 bases lying between them. Germline V CDR1 and CDR2: DFQATT, SNEGSKA (reference sequence). This CDR3 has 11 amino acids.